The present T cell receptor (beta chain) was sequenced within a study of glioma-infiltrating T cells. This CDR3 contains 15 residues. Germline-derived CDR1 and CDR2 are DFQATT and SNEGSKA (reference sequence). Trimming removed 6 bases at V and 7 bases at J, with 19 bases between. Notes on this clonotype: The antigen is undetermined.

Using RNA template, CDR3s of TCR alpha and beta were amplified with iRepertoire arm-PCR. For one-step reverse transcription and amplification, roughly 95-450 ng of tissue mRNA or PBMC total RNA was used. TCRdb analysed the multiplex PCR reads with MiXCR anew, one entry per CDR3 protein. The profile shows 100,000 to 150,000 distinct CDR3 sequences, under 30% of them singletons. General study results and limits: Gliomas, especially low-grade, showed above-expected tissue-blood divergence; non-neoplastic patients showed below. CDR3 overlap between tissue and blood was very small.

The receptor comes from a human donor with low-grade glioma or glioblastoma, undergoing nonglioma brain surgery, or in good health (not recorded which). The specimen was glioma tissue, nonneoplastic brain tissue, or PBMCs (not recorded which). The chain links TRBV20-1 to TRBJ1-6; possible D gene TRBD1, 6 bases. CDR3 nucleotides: TGCAGTGCCCCACCCCCAACAGGGCCGAATTCACCCCTCCACTTT. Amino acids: CSAPPPTGPNSPLHF.